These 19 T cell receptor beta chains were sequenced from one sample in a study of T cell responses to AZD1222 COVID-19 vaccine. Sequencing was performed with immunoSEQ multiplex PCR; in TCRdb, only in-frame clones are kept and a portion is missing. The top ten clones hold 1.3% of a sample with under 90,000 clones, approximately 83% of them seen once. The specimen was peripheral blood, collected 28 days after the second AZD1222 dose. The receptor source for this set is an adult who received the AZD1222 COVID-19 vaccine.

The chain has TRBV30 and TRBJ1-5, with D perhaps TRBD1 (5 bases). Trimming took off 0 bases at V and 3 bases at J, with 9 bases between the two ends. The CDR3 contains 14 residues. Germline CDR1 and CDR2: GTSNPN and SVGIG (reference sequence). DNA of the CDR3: TGTGCCTGGAGTGTGGGGGAGGTCAATCAGCCCCAGCATTTT. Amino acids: CAWSVGEVNQPQHF.

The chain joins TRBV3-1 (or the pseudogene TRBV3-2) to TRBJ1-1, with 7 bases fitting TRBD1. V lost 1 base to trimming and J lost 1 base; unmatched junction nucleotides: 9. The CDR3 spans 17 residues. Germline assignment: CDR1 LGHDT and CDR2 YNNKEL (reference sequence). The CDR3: CASSQVGSGGANTEAFF. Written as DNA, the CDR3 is TGTGCCAGCAGCCAAGTTGGTTCAGGGGGGGCGAACACTGAAGCTTTCTTT.

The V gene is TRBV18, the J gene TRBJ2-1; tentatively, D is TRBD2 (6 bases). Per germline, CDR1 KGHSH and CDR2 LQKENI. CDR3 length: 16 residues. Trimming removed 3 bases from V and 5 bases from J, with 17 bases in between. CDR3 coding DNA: TGTGCCAGCTCACCTGCGGGGAGCCGGGGAAACAATGAGCAGTTCTTC. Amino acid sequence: CASSPAGSRGNNEQFF.

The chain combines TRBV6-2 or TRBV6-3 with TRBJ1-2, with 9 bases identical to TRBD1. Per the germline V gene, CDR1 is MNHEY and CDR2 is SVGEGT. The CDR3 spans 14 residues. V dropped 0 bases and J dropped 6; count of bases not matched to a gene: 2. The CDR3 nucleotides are TGTGCCAGCAGTTACTCACAGGGGGCTAATGGCTACACCTTC. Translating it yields CASSYSQGANGYTF.

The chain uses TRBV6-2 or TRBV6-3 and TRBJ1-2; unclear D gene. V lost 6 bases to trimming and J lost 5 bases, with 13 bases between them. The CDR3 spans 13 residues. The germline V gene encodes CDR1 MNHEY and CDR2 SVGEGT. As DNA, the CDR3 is TGTGCCAGCAGCGTCGCCGCCCTATATGGCTACACCTTC. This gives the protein CASSVAALYGYTF.

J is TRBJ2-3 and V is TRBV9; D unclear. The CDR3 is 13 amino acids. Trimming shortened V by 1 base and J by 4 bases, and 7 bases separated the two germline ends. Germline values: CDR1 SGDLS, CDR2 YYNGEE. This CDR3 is CASSVTSADTQYF. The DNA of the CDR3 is TGTGCCAGCAGCGTAACGTCCGCAGATACGCAGTATTTT.

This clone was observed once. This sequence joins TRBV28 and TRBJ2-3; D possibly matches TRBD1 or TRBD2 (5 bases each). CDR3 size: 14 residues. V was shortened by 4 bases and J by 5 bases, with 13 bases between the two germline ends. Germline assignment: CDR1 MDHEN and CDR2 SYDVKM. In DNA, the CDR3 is TGTGCCAGCAGTTCCCTCGGGGCACAAGATACGCAGTATTTT. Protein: CASSSLGAQDTQYF.

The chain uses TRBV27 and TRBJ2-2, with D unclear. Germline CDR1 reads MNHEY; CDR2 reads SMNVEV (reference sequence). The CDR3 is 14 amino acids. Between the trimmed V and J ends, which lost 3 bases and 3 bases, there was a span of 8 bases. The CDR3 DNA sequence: TGTGCCAGCAGTTTCGTCCGCTACACCGGGGAGCTGTTTTTT. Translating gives CASSFVRYTGELFF.

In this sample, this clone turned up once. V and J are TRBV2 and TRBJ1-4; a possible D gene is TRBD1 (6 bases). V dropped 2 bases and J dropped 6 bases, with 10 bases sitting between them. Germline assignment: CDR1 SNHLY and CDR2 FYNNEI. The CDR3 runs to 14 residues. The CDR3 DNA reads TGTGCCAGCAGTGAAACAGGGTCATATGAAAAACTGTTTTTT. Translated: CASSETGSYEKLFF.

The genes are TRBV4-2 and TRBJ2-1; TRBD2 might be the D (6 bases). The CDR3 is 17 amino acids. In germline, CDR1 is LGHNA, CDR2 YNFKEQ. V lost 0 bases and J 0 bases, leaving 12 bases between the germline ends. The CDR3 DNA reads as TGTGCCAGCAGCCAAGAAGAGCGGGCGAGCTCCTACAATGAGCAGTTCTTC. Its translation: CASSQEERASSYNEQFF.

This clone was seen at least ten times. The CDR3 sequence: CASSLGLAYTDTQYF. In DNA, the CDR3 is TGTGCCAGCAGTCTCGGACTAGCGTACACAGATACGCAGTATTTT. The V gene is TRBV27, the J gene TRBJ2-3; the match to TRBD2 covers 9 bases. The CDR3 sequence is 15 residues long. V lost 5 bases and J lost 2; bases outside the gene matches: 5. Germline CDR1 and CDR2: MNHEY and SMNVEV (reference sequence).

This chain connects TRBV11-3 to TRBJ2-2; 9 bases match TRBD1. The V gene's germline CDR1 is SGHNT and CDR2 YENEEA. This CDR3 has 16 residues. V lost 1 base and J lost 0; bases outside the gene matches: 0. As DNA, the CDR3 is TGTGCCAGCAGCTTAGGACAGGGGGCGAACACCGGGGAGCTGTTTTTT. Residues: CASSLGQGANTGELFF.

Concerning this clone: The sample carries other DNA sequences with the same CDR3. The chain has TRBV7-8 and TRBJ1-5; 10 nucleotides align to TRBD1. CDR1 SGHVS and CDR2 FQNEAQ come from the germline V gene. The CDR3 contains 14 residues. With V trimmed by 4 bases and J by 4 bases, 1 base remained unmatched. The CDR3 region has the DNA TGTGCCAGCAGCTCGGACAGGGGGAATCAGCCCCAGCATTTT. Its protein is CASSSDRGNQPQHF.

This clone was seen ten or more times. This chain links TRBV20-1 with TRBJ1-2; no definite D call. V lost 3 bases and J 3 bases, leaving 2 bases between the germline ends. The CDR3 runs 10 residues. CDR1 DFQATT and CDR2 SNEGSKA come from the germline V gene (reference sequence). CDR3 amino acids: CSASDYGYTF. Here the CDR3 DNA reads TGCAGTGCTAGCGACTATGGCTACACCTTC.

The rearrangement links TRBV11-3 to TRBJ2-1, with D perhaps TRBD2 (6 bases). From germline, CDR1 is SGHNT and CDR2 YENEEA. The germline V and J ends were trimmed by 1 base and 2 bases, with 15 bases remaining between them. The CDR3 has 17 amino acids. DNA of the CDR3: TGTGCCAGCAGCTTAGGAGGAGGGAGGAGGGCCTACAATGAGCAGTTCTTC. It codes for CASSLGGGRRAYNEQFF.

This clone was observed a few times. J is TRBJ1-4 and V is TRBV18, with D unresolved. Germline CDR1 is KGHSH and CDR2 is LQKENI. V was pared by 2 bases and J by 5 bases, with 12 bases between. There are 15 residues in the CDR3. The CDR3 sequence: CASSPSVAVNEKLFF. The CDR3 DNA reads TGTGCCAGCTCACCATCTGTGGCCGTCAATGAAAAACTGTTTTTT.

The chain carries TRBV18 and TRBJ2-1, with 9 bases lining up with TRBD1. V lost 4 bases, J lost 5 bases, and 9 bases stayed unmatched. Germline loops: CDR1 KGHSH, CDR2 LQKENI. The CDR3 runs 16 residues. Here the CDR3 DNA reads TGTGCCAGCTCACGGCTACAGGGGGCGCAGGACAATGAGCAGTTCTTC. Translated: CASSRLQGAQDNEQFF.

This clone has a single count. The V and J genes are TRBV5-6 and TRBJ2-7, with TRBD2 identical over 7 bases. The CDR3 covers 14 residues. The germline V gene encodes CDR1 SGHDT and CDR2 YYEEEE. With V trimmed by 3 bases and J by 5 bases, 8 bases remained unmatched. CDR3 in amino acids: CASSWGRGGDEQYF. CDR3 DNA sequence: TGTGCCAGCAGCTGGGGGAGGGGTGGCGACGAGCAGTACTTC.

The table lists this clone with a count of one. In DNA form, the CDR3 reads TGTGCCAGCAGCCAGAAGGGACCCCTTAGAGACAATGAGCAGTTCTTC. It yields the protein CASSQKGPLRDNEQFF. The rearrangement links TRBV4-2 to TRBJ2-1; D may match TRBD1 or TRBD2 (5 bases each). The V gene lost 3 bases and the J gene lost 5 bases, with 17 bases spanning the gap. Germline V gene data show CDR1 as LGHNA and CDR2 as YNFKEQ. This CDR3 comprises 16 residues.